This record looks at one T cell receptor (beta chain) sequence and its context. This record belongs to a study of blood T cell repertoires in COVID-19. Study information: Whether acute or convalescent, the COVID-19 samples came from the United States, Italy and Spain. Sample material is recorded as cDNA or gDNA derived from T cells, B-cell-depleted T cells, or PBMCs.

Method: immunoSEQ multiplex PCR; TCRdb's copy keeps in-frame clones and lacks some. The sample comprises 65,000 to 85,000 clones, approximately 81% of which are singletons, and about 18% rests with the top ten. Material for sequencing was peripheral blood. The TCR comes from a woman aged 55 to 70 with acute or convalescent COVID-19.

CDR3 in DNA: TGTGCCACCAGTGACCAGACAGTTCAGCCCCAGCATTTT. As protein: CATSDQTVQPQHF. The chain links TRBV24-1 to TRBJ1-5, with D possibly being TRBD1 (5 bases). The germline V gene has CDR1 KGHDR and CDR2 SFDVKD. V was clipped by 4 bases and J by 6 bases, with 9 bases between them. CDR3 length: 13 residues.